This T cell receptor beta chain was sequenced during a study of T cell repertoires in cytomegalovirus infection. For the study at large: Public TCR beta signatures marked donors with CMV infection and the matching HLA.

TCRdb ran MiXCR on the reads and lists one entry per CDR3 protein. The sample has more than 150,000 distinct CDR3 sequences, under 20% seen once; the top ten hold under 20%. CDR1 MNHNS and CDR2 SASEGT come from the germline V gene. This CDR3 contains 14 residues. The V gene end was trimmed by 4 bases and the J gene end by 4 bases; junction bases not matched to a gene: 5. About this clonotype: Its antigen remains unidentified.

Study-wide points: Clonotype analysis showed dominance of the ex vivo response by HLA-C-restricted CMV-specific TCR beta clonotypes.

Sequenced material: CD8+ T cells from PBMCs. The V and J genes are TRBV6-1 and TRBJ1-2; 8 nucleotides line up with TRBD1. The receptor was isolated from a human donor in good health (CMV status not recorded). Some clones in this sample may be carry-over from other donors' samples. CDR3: CASSVGTGLYGYTF. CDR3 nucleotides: TGTGCCAGCAGTGTCGGGACAGGACTCTATGGCTACACCTTC.